This TCR beta chain was profiled in a study of spatial heterogeneity in lung cancer. As for time point: sample taken at primary tumor resection. Each TCR cDNA molecule bore a unique molecular identifier. TCRdb redid the calling of the 5' RACE reads with MiXCR, one entry per CDR3 protein. The table shows about 40,000 distinct CDR3 sequences, with roughly 5.4% occurring only once. This clonotype was recorded at least ten times. The sample in question was PBMCs, obtained at surgery. The sequence was obtained from a female donor with early-stage non-small cell lung cancer.

The CDR3, as DNA: TGCGCCAGCAGCCCGTCCCCACAGGGTATGGATTCACCCCTCCACTTT. Protein sequence: CASSPSPQGMDSPLHF. The J gene is TRBJ1-6, the V gene TRBV5-1; D perhaps matches TRBD1 (6 bases). The CDR3 runs to 16 residues. V shed 4 bases and J shed 8 bases, with 19 bases lying between them. Germline V gene sequence: CDR1 SGHRS, CDR2 YFSETQ.